This TCR beta chain came from a study of control samples from healthy donors and cancer patients. The CDR3 is 13 residues long. Looked up from germline, CDR1 is MNHEY and CDR2 is SMNVEV (reference sequence). With 3 bases clipped from V and 11 bases from J, the junction kept 9 bases outside the gene matches. Some clones are missing from TCRdb's copy, which holds only in-frame ones; the method was immunoSEQ multiplex PCR. The table has over 150,000 clones, around 90% seen once. The specimen sequenced was blood. This TCR was recovered from a man aged 30 to 39 in good health. V usage is TRBV27 and J usage is TRBJ1-2, with 7 bases that match TRBD1. CDR3 nucleotide sequence: TGTGCCAGCAGTTTGCGGGACAGCGAGCTTTACACCTTC. It translates to CASSLRDSELYTF.